This entry describes one T cell receptor beta chain. Some clones are missing from TCRdb's copy, which holds only in-frame ones; the method was immunoSEQ multiplex PCR. Of around 58,000 clones listed, 88% are singletons. This sample is drawn from a study of blood T cell repertoires in COVID-19. Turning to the study itself: Acute and convalescent COVID-19 specimens originated in the United States, Italy and Spain.

CDR1 and CDR2 from the germline V gene are SGHDN and FVKESK. V lost 1 base and J lost 0, with 6 bases in between. CDR3 length: 14 amino acids. Followed longitudinally, the Seattle patients had been enrolled during active infection. The specimen was peripheral blood. V usage is TRBV14 and J usage is TRBJ1-1; maybe TRBD1 (5 bases). The source is a woman in her sixties with COVID-19, enrolled during active disease. The CDR3 bases are TGTGCCAGCAGCCAAGCAGGGATGAACACTGAAGCTTTCTTT. As protein: CASSQAGMNTEAFF.